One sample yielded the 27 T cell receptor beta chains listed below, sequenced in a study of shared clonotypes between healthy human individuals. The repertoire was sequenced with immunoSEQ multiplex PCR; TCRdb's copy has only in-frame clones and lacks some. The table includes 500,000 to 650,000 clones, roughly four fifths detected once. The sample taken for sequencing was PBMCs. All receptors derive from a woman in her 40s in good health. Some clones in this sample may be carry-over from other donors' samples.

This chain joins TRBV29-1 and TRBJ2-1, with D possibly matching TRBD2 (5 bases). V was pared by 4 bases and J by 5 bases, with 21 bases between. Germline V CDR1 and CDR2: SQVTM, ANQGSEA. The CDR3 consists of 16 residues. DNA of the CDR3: TGCAGCGTTGTCGCCAGTTTGGCGGGCCTAAACAATGAGCAGTTCTTC. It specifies CSVVASLAGLNNEQFF.

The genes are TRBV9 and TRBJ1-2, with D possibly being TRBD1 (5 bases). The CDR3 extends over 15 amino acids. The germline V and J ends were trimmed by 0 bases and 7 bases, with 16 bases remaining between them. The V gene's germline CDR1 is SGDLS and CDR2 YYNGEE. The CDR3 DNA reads TGTGCCAGCAGCGTAGTATCCGGGGGAGTTGGTGGCTACACCTTC. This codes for CASSVVSGGVGGYTF.

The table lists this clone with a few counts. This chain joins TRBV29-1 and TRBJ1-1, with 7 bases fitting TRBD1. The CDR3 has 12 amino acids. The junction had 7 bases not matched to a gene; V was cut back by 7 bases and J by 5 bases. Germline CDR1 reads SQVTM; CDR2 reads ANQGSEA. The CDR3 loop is CSAFSGGTEAFF. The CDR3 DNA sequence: TGCAGCGCCTTTTCAGGGGGTACTGAAGCTTTCTTT. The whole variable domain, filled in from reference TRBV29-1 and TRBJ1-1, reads SAVISQKPSRDICQRGTSLTIQCQVDSQVTMMFWYRQQPGQSLTLIATANQGSEATYESGFVIDKFPISRPNLTFSTLTVSNMSPEDSSIYLCSAFSGGTEAFFGQGTRLTVV.

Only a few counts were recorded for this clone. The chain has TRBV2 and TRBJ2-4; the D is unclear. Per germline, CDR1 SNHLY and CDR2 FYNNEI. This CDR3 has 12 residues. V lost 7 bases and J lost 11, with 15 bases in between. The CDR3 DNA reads TGTGCCAGCACCGAGAGGCAGGCCCTTCAGTACTTC. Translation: CASTERQALQYF.

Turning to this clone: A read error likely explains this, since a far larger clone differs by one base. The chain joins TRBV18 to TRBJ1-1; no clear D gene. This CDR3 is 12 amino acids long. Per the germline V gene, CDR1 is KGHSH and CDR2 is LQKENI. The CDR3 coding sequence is TGTGCCAGCTCACCACAGGGTGCTGAAGTTTTCTTT. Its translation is CASSPQGAEVFF.

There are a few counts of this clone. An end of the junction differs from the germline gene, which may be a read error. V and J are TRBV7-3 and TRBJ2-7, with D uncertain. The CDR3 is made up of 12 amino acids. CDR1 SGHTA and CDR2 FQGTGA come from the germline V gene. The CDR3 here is CASSKGPEQVPF. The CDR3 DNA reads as TGTGCCAGCAGCAAAGGCCCCGAGCAGGTTCCCTTT.

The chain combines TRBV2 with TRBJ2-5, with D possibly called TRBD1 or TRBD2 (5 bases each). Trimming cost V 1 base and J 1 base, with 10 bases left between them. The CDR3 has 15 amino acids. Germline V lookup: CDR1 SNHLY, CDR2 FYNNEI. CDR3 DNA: TGTGCCAGCAGTGAAGAGGGGACCCCCCAAGAGACCCAGTACTTC. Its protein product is CASSEEGTPQETQYF.

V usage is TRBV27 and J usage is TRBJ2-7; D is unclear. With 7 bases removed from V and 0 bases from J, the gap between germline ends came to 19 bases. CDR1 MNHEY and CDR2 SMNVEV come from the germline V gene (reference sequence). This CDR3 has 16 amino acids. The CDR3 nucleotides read TGTGCCAGCACCCCCGGTCCCGGGTTTTTCTCCTACGAGCAGTACTTC. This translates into CASTPGPGFFSYEQYF.

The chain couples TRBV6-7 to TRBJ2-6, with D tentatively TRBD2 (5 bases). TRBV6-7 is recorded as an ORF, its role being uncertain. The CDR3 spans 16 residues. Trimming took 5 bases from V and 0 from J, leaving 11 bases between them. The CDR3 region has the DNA TGTGCCAGCAGTGAATTGGACTTCTCTGGGGCCAACGTCCTGACTTTC. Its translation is CASSELDFSGANVLTF.

The CDR3 nucleotides read TGTGCCAGCAGGTTAACAGGGGTTTCGCCCCAGCATTTT. Translation: CASRLTGVSPQHF. V usage is TRBV7-8 and J usage is TRBJ1-5; TRBD1 agrees at 7 bases. The CDR3 sequence is 13 residues long. Germline CDR1 SGHVS, CDR2 FQNEAQ. With V trimmed by 6 bases and J by 9 bases, 8 bases remained unmatched.

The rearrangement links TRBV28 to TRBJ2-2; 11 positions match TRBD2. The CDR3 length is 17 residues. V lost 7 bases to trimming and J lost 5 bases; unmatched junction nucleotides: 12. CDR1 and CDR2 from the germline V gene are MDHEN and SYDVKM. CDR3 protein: CASTLRLAGGLTGELFF. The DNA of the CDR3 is TGTGCCAGCACCTTACGGCTAGCGGGAGGTTTGACCGGGGAGCTGTTTTTT. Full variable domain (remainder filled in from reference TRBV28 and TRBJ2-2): DVKVTQSSRYLVKRTGEKVFLECVQDMDHENMFWYRQDPGLGLRLIYFSYDVKMKEKGDIPEGYSVSREKKERFSLILESASTNQTSMYLCASTLRLAGGLTGELFFGEGSRLTVL.

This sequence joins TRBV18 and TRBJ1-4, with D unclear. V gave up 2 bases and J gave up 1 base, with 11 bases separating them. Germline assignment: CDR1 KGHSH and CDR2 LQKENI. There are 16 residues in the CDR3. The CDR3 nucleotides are TGTGCCAGCTCACCAGCGTCTAGGAGAACTAATGAAAAACTGTTTTTT. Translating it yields CASSPASRRTNEKLFF.

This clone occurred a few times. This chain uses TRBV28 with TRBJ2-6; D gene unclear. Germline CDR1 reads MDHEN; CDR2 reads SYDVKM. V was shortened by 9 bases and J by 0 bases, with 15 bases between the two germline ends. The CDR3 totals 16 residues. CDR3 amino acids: CASSRLQPSGANVLTF. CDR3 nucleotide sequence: TGTGCCAGTTCCCGACTTCAACCCTCTGGGGCCAACGTCCTGACTTTC.

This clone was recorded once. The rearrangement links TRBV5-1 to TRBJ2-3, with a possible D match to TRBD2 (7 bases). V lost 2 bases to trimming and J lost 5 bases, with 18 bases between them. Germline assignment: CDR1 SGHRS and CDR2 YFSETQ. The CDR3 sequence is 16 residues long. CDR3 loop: CASSFWSRGAQDTQYF. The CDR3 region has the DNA TGCGCCAGCAGCTTTTGGTCTCGGGGGGCGCAAGATACGCAGTATTTT.

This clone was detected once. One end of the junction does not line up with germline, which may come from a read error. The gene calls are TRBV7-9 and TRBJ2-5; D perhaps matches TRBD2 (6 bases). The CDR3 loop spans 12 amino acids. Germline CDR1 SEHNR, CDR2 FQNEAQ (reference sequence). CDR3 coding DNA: TGTGCCAGCAGCTCCTCCGGGGGTCAGACCCACTTC. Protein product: CASSSSGGQTHF.

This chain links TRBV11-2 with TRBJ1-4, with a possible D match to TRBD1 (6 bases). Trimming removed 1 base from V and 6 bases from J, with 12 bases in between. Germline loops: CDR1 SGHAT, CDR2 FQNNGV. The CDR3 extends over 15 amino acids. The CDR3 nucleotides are TGTGCCAGCAGCTTAGTTTTGTCAGGGGATGAAAAACTGTTTTTT. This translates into CASSLVLSGDEKLFF.

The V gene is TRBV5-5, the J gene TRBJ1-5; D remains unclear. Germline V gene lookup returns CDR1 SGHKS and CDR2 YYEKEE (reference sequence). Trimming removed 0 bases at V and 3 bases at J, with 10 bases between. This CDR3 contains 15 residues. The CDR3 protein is CASSLVGRNNQPQHF. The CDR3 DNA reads TGTGCCAGCAGCTTGGTGGGAAGGAACAATCAGCCCCAGCATTTT.

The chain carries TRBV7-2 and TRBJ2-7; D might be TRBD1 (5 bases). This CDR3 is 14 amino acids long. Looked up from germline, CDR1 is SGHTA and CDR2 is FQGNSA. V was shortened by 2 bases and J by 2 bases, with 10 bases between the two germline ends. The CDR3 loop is CASSLSGRTYEQYF. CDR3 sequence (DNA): TGTGCCAGCAGCTTATCAGGGCGGACCTACGAGCAGTACTTC.

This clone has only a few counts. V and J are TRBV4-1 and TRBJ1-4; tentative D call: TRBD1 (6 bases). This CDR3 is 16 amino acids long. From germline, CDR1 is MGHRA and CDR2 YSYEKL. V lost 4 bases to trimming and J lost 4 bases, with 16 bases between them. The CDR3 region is CASSPLIGQFNEKLFF. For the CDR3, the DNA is TGCGCCAGCAGCCCGCTGATTGGACAGTTTAATGAAAAACTGTTTTTT.

The CDR3 reads CASSLQGTVTEAFF. DNA of the CDR3: TGTGCCAGCAGCTTACAGGGTACTGTGACTGAAGCTTTCTTT. This chain links TRBV7-6 with TRBJ1-1; D perhaps matches TRBD1 (5 bases). The germline V gene encodes CDR1 SGHVS and CDR2 FNYEAQ. This CDR3 contains 14 residues. V dropped 2 bases and J dropped 5 bases, with 12 bases sitting between them. Full variable domain (rest looked up from reference TRBV7-6 and TRBJ1-1): GAGVSQSPRYKVTKRGQDVALRCDPISGHVSLYWYRQALGQGPEFLTYFNYEAQQDKSGLPNDRFSAERPEGSISTLTIQRTEQRDSAMYRCASSLQGTVTEAFFGQGTRLTVV.

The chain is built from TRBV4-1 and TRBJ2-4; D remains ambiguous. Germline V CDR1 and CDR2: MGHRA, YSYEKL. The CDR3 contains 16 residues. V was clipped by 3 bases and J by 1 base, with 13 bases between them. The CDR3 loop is CASSHPMGSAKNIQYF. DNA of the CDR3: TGCGCCAGCAGCCATCCCATGGGCAGTGCCAAAAACATTCAGTACTTC.

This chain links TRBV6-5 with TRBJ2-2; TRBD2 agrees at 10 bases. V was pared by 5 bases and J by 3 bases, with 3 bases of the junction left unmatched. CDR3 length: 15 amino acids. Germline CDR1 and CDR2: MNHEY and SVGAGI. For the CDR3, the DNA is TGTGCCAGCAGTCGGACTAGCGGTTACACCGGGGAGCTGTTTTTT. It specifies CASSRTSGYTGELFF.

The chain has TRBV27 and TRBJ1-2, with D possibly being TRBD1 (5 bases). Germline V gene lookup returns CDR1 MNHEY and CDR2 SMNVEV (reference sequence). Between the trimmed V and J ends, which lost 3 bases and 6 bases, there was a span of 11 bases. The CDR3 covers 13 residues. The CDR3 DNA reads TGTGCCAGCAGTTTTCAGGGTGGAAATGGCTACACCTTC. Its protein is CASSFQGGNGYTF.

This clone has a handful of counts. The CDR3: CASSLTASGWGEQFF. DNA of the CDR3: TGTGCCAGCAGCTTAACCGCTAGCGGGTGGGGTGAGCAGTTCTTC. The chain is built from TRBV13 and TRBJ2-1, with 8 bases aligning to TRBD2. J was trimmed by 9 bases and V by 2 bases; bases with no gene match: 9. The CDR3 consists of 15 residues. CDR1 is PRHDT and CDR2 is FYEKMQ in the germline V gene (reference sequence).

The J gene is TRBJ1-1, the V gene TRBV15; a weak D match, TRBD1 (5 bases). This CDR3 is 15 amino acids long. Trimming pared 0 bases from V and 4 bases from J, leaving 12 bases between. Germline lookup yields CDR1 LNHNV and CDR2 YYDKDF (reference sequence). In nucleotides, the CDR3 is TGTGCCACCAGCAGAGATCGGGGGGAAGCCACTGAAGCTTTCTTT. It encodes CATSRDRGEATEAFF.

CDR3 residues: CASSLSGRGNSPLHF. Here the CDR3 DNA reads TGTGCCAGCAGTTTATCAGGCAGGGGAAATTCACCCCTCCACTTT. The gene calls are TRBV28 and TRBJ1-6, with D perhaps TRBD1 (6 bases). The germline CDR1 and CDR2 sequences are MDHEN and SYDVKM. Between the trimmed V and J ends, which lost 1 base and 7 bases, there was a span of 11 bases. The CDR3 extends over 15 amino acids.

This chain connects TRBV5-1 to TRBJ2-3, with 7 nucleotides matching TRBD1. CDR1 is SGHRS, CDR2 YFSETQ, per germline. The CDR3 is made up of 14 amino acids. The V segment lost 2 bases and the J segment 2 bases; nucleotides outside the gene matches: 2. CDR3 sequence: CASSLTGDTDTQYF. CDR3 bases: TGCGCCAGCAGCTTAACAGGGGACACAGATACGCAGTATTTT.